These 15 T cell receptor beta chains came from one sample sequenced in a study of T cells after yellow fever vaccination. Each CDR3 protein is one row after TCRdb ran MiXCR on the 5' RACE reads. The data show approximately 450,000 distinct CDR3 sequences, with around 20% seen just once and about a sixth held by the top ten. Sequenced material: PBMCs, taken before the yellow fever booster vaccination. The receptor set was obtained from a man younger than 35 who received the YFV17D yellow fever vaccine.

This clonotype was observed a handful of times. The chain carries TRBV29-1 and TRBJ2-3; the D is unclear. There are 12 residues in the CDR3. Trimming pared 8 bases from V and 6 bases from J, leaving 15 bases between. Germline loops: CDR1 SQVTM, CDR2 ANQGSEA. The CDR3 is CSSLTAPDTQYF. The CDR3, as DNA: TGCAGCTCCTTGACTGCGCCCGATACGCAGTATTTT.

In its sample, this clonotype was seen a few times. This sequence joins TRBV28 and TRBJ2-5; no clear D. V was trimmed by 7 bases and J by 3 bases, leaving 12 bases between them. The CDR3 spans 13 residues. Per germline, CDR1 MDHEN and CDR2 SYDVKM. CDR3 loop: CASTAVGKETQYF. CDR3 DNA sequence: TGTGCCAGCACGGCTGTGGGGAAAGAGACCCAGTACTTC.

The V and J genes are TRBV7-9 and TRBJ2-7, with D unclear. The germline gives CDR1 SEHNR, CDR2 FQNEAQ (reference sequence). The V gene lost 5 bases and the J gene lost 3 bases, with 8 bases spanning the gap. The CDR3 consists of 12 residues. CDR3 sequence: CASSGIGYEQYV. CDR3 bases: TGTGCCAGCAGCGGTATAGGCTACGAGCAGTACGTC.

This clonotype was counted between two and nine times. The V and J genes are TRBV4-2 and TRBJ2-3; D perhaps matches TRBD1 (5 bases). Germline V gene sequence: CDR1 LGHNA, CDR2 YNFKEQ. The germline V and J ends were trimmed by 5 bases and 2 bases, with 20 bases remaining between them. The CDR3 runs 17 residues. The CDR3: CASSSLGFRGFTDTQYF. DNA for the CDR3: TGTGCCAGCAGCTCCCTGGGCTTTAGGGGCTTCACAGATACGCAGTATTTT.

This chain links TRBV11-1 with TRBJ2-3; D not certain. CDR1 and CDR2 from the germline V gene are SGHAT and FQDESV (reference sequence). This CDR3 has 12 residues. Trimming removed 6 bases at V and 11 bases at J, with 15 bases between. CDR3: CASRGSERVQYF. For the CDR3, the DNA is TGTGCCAGCAGGGGATCCGAGCGTGTGCAGTATTTT.

In its sample, this clonotype was seen a few times. The rearrangement links TRBV20-1 to TRBJ2-7, with a weak D call TRBD1 (6 bases). In germline, CDR1 is DFQATT, CDR2 SNEGSKA (reference sequence). Trimming took 3 bases from V and 4 from J, leaving 10 bases between them. CDR3 size: 12 residues. The CDR3 protein is CSASDRPYEQYF. The CDR3 DNA reads TGCAGTGCTAGTGACAGGCCTTACGAGCAGTACTTC.

The rearrangement joins TRBV30 to TRBJ2-3; 8 bases match TRBD2. J was trimmed by 2 bases and V by 4 bases; bases with no gene match: 5. CDR1 and CDR2 (germline): GTSNPN, SVGIG (reference sequence). The CDR3 length is 14 residues. The CDR3 DNA follows: TGTGCCTGGAAGCGGGGGTACACCACAGATACGCAGTATTTT. It specifies CAWKRGYTTDTQYF.

This clonotype was counted between two and nine times. The gene calls are TRBV12-3 or TRBV12-4 and TRBJ1-1; no definite D call. V lost 6 bases, J lost 3 bases, and 11 bases lay in between. The CDR3 length is 13 residues. DNA for the CDR3: TGTGCCAGCAGCCACCAGAGGGACACTGAAGCTTTCTTT. Translating gives CASSHQRDTEAFF.

This clonotype was detected a few times. The chain links TRBV4-1 to TRBJ1-5, with 7 bases lining up with TRBD1. Trimming removed 0 bases from V and 5 bases from J; junction bases left unmatched: 10. The CDR3 runs to 17 residues. From germline, CDR1 is MGHRA and CDR2 YSYEKL. Written as DNA, the CDR3 is TGCGCCAGCAGCCAAGATCGACAGGGAGGTTTCGATCAGCCCCAGCATTTT. Residues: CASSQDRQGGFDQPQHF.

This clonotype was recorded a few times. V is TRBV6-2 or TRBV6-3 and J is TRBJ1-1; D unresolved. Trimming left V 5 bases short and J 5 bases short, with 15 bases between. The CDR3 spans 14 residues. Germline CDR1 MNHEY, CDR2 SVGEGT. The CDR3, as DNA: TGTGCCAGCAGTGCTAACCCTCATCGGACTGAAGCTTTCTTT. Its protein product is CASSANPHRTEAFF.

The chain is built from TRBV12-3 or TRBV12-4 and TRBJ2-3, with D possibly called TRBD1 or TRBD2 (6 bases each). V shed 4 bases and J shed 3 bases, with 14 bases lying between them. This CDR3 is 15 amino acids long. This CDR3 is CASSWVGGQTDTQYF. The DNA for the CDR3 is TGTGCCAGCAGTTGGGTAGGGGGGCAGACAGATACGCAGTATTTT.

The table lists this clonotype with a few counts. The chain combines TRBV5-1 with TRBJ2-3; D uncertain. The ends were cut back, 0 bases at V and 0 bases at J, with 8 bases in the middle. This CDR3 is built from 15 residues. The germline gives CDR1 SGHRS, CDR2 YFSETQ. CDR3 sequence: CASSLGPPSTDTQYF. For the CDR3, the DNA is TGCGCCAGCAGCTTGGGTCCCCCTAGCACAGATACGCAGTATTTT.

This clonotype was observed a handful of times. The chain uses TRBV14 and TRBJ2-2; D is unresolved. Germline V gene lookup returns CDR1 SGHDN and CDR2 FVKESK. CDR3 size: 13 residues. The V and J ends lost 0 bases and 9 bases respectively, with 8 bases between them. The CDR3 loop reads CASSQDLYRELFF. As DNA, the CDR3 is TGTGCCAGCAGCCAAGATCTTTACCGGGAGCTGTTTTTT.

The chain uses TRBV4-3 and TRBJ2-2; no definite D call. Germline CDR1 and CDR2: LGHNA and YSLEER. The CDR3 has 19 amino acids. V shed 0 bases and J shed 0 bases, with 17 bases lying between them. This CDR3 reads CASSQDLGYGNSNTGELFF. In DNA, the CDR3 is TGCGCCAGCAGCCAAGATCTCGGTTACGGAAACTCGAACACCGGGGAGCTGTTTTTT.

This clonotype was found a few times. The rearrangement links TRBV20-1 to TRBJ1-2, with TRBD1 identical over 12 bases. After removal of 4 bases from V and 7 bases from J, the junction contained 10 bases not matched to a gene. CDR3 length: 15 residues. CDR1 and CDR2 (germline): DFQATT, SNEGSKA (reference sequence). CDR3 sequence: CSATGTGGYLRGYTF. Here the CDR3 DNA reads TGCAGTGCTACCGGGACAGGGGGCTATTTGCGTGGCTACACCTTC.